The rows below give T cell receptor beta chains drawn from one sample of a study of somatic mutations in cytotoxic T cells in rheumatoid arthritis. Here immunoSEQ multiplex PCR was the method, and the copy in TCRdb shows in-frame clones only, minus some. The top ten hold about 15% of the sample, which has under 20,000 clones, 80% to 90% seen once. The sequencing sample was made of CD8+ T cells sorted from blood. The receptors originated from a man in his forties or fifties in good health. Both conserved end residues are part of each CDR3. A D gene is named only where the DNA matches it firmly. Where a row states a size, it is once, few, many or the class of an expanded clone; other rows omit it.

d_call j_call clone_size v_call cdr3_aa cdr3_nt
- TRBJ2-7 - TRBV9 CASSDDSYEQYF TGTGCCAGCAGCGACGACTCCTACGAGCAGTACTTC
TRBD2 TRBJ2-7 few TRBV4-3 CASSPGLDFYYEQYF TGCGCCAGCAGCCCGGGACTAGATTTTTACTACGAGCAGTACTTC
TRBD1 TRBJ1-4 - TRBV2 CASRDQGAGADEKLFF TGTGCCAGCAGGGATCAGGGGGCCGGTGCTGATGAAAAACTGTTTTTT
- TRBJ2-5 - TRBV4-1 CASSQVANQETQYF TGCGCCAGCAGCCAAGTTGCCAACCAAGAGACCCAGTACTTC
- TRBJ2-2 - TRBV5-4 CASSLGRRNTGELFF TGTGCCAGCAGCTTGGGTCGTCGGAACACCGGGGAGCTGTTTTTT
- TRBJ2-1 - TRBV7-3 CASSPSPNGGTEQFF TGTGCCAGCAGCCCATCACCAAACGGGGGCACTGAGCAGTTCTTC
- TRBJ2-7 - TRBV11-2 CASSLVAQGLSYEQYF TGTGCCAGCAGCTTAGTAGCTCAGGGGTTATCCTACGAGCAGTACTTC
- TRBJ1-4 once TRBV25-1 CASSNTIFAGEKLFF TGTGCCAGCAGTAATACAATCTTCGCGGGTGAAAAACTGTTTTTT
- TRBJ2-1 once TRBV29-1 CSVEDPGRAGGNEQFF TGCAGCGTTGAAGATCCCGGCAGGGCCGGCGGCAATGAGCAGTTCTTC
- TRBJ2-7 - TRBV28 CASSSLLSGEPYEQYF TGTGCCAGCAGTTCCCTCCTCTCCGGGGAACCCTACGAGCAGTACTTC
- TRBJ2-7 - TRBV6-5 CASSYATAYEQYF TGTGCCAGCAGTTACGCGACAGCCTACGAGCAGTACTTC
TRBD1 TRBJ1-4 - TRBV28 CASSSNRGTNEKLFF TGTGCCAGCAGTTCCAACAGGGGGACTAATGAAAAACTGTTTTTT
- TRBJ1-5 few TRBV28 CASSPRREKWQPQHF TGTGCCAGCAGCCCCAGACGGGAAAAGTGGCAGCCCCAGCATTTT
TRBD1 TRBJ2-3 - TRBV7-3 CASSVGTGTTDTQYF TGTGCCAGCAGCGTCGGGACAGGGACCACAGATACGCAGTATTTT
- TRBJ2-7 - TRBV27 CASSLLLTRHEQYF TGTGCCAGCAGTCTCCTATTGACACGCCACGAGCAGTACTTC
- TRBJ1-5 few TRBV5-5 CASSSGGGQPQHF TGTGCCAGCAGCTCGGGAGGTGGGCAGCCCCAGCATTTT
- TRBJ2-7 once TRBV19 CASSAGISYEQYF TGTGCCAGTAGTGCGGGGATTTCGTACGAGCAGTACTTC
TRBD1 TRBJ1-2 - TRBV4-1 CASSQSTGLYGYTF TGCGCCAGCAGCCAATCGACAGGGCTCTATGGCTACACCTTC
- TRBJ1-1 once TRBV27 CASSPHLAWEGYTEAFF TGTGCCAGCAGTCCCCATTTAGCGTGGGAAGGGTACACTGAAGCTTTCTTT
- TRBJ2-4 - TRBV6-1 CASSPRDTKNIQYF TGTGCCAGCAGCCCTCGAGATACCAAAAACATTCAGTACTTC
TRBD1 TRBJ2-1 - TRBV27 CASSLPGQGPEQFF TGTGCCAGCAGCTTACCGGGACAGGGTCCTGAGCAGTTCTTC
- TRBJ2-1 - TRBV19 CASSPPDTDNEQFF TGTGCCAGTAGTCCCCCCGATACGGACAATGAGCAGTTCTTC
- TRBJ1-2 - TRBV27 CASSSSRTVYGYTF TGTGCCAGCAGTAGTTCGCGGACCGTCTATGGCTACACCTTC
- TRBJ1-1 - TRBV29-1 CSVPLRGTEAFF TGCAGCGTGCCTTTGAGAGGGACTGAAGCTTTCTTT
- TRBJ2-7 - TRBV7-6 CASSPIELLSYEQYF TGTGCCAGCAGCCCCATTGAGTTGTTATCCTACGAGCAGTACTTC
TRBD2 TRBJ2-1 - TRBV4-3 CASSRGTSGAHNEQFF TGCGCCAGCAGCCGAGGGACTAGCGGGGCCCACAATGAGCAGTTCTTC
- TRBJ1-4 - TRBV9 CASSVAGNGYEKLFF TGTGCCAGCAGCGTAGCAGGGAATGGCTATGAAAAACTGTTTTTT
TRBD2 TRBJ2-7 - TRBV27 CASSLAGASNEQYF TGTGCCAGCAGTTTAGCGGGAGCTTCTAACGAGCAGTACTTC
TRBD2 TRBJ2-1 - TRBV29-1 CSVEGTSGLAGPVEQFF TGCAGCGTTGAGGGGACATCGGGACTAGCGGGACCGGTTGAGCAGTTCTTC
- TRBJ1-2 - TRBV18 CASSPLARRDNYGYTF TGTGCCAGCTCACCACTCGCCAGGAGAGATAACTATGGCTACACCTTC
TRBD1 TRBJ1-1 - TRBV28 CASSLWTGTMNTEAFF TGTGCCAGCAGTTTATGGACAGGGACCATGAACACTGAAGCTTTCTTT